The rows below give T cell receptor beta chains drawn from one sample of a study of breast tumors, draining lymph nodes, adjacent tissues. From the multiplex PCR reads, TCRdb called clonotypes with MiXCR, one entry per CDR3 protein. The sample contains over 130,000 distinct CDR3 sequences, 30% to 35% of which appear only once. The sample consisted of axillary lymph node tissue. The receptors stem from a female donor with breast cancer. Some clones in this sample may be carry-over from other donors' samples. Each CDR3 is given with its conserved first and last residue. The order of the fields is D gene, V gene, clone size, J gene, CDR3 DNA, CDR3 protein. The D gene is left open where the match is weak. Size tells how often a clone was seen (once, few, many) or the class of an expanded clone, and some rows leave it out.

>.|TRBV5-1|.|TRBJ1-1
TGCGCCAGCAGCTTGGACAGTAGAAACACTGAAGCTTTCTTT
CASSLDSRNTEAFF
>.|TRBV7-7|many|TRBJ2-2
TGTGCTAGCAGCTTAGTCCCAGGGTTAAACACCGGGGAGCTGTTTTTT
CASSLVPGLNTGELFF
>TRBD1|TRBV7-9|.|TRBJ1-1
TGTGCCAGCAGTCGACGAAGGGACAGGGTAGACACTGAAGCTTTCTTT
CASSRRRDRVDTEAFF
>.|TRBV6-6|many|TRBJ1-3
TGTGCCAGCAGTTACAAGCGGATCGTGGGTAGCGGAAACACCATATATTTT
CASSYKRIVGSGNTIYF
>.|TRBV24-1|.|TRBJ2-1
TGTGCCACCAGGACCGGACCCATTAGTTTACTTAATGAGCAGTTCTTC
CATRTGPISLLNEQFF
>.|TRBV7-2|many|TRBJ2-1
TGTGCCAGCAGTACACAAAGAATCAGTTACAATGAGCAGTTCTTC
CASSTQRISYNEQFF
>.|TRBV7-8|many|TRBJ1-2
TGTGCCAGCAGCTTTAACCAGGGGTCCGATGGCTACACCTTC
CASSFNQGSDGYTF
>.|TRBV6-5|once|TRBJ1-5
TGTGCCAGCAGTTACGTGGGACGTAAACAAGAGACCCAGCATTTT
CASSYVGRKQETQHF
>TRBD1|TRBV27|many|TRBJ2-5
TGTGCCAGCAGTTCCGGGACAGGGTCGGGAGAGACCCAGTACTTC
CASSSGTGSGETQYF
>.|TRBV7-6|.|TRBJ2-5
TGTGCCAGCGGCTTAGGCCAACTGGGGGAGACCCTGTACTTC
CASGLGQLGETLYF
>.|TRBV9|.|TRBJ1-2
TGTGCCAGCAGCTCCATAATCGAAGGAGCTTATGGCTGCACCTTC
CASSSIIEGAYGCTF
>.|TRBV2|many|TRBJ1-6
TGTGCCAGCAGCCTCCGGGGCTTTAATTCACCCCTCCACTTT
CASSLRGFNSPLHF
>.|TRBV19|.|TRBJ2-5
TGTGCTAGAGCCGGCAGGGGCCAAGAGACCCAGTACTTC
CARAGRGQETQYF
>.|TRBV7-3|medium-sized|TRBJ2-3
TGTGCCAGCAGCCACCAACACTGGGGAGATACGCAGTATTTT
CASSHQHWGDTQYF
>.|TRBV2|many|TRBJ1-5
TGTGCCAGCAGTGAAATAGGGTTGCGAAATCAGCCCCAGCATTTT
CASSEIGLRNQPQHF
>TRBD1|TRBV4-1|.|TRBJ2-5
TGCGCCAGCAGCCCCGGACAGGGACAGGGGGTCCAAGAGACCCAGTACTTC
CASSPGQGQGVQETQYF
>.|TRBV2|many|TRBJ1-2
TGTGCCAGCAGTGAAGCTGGGCGAAACTATGGCTACACCTTC
CASSEAGRNYGYTF
>TRBD2|TRBV9|many|TRBJ2-3
TGTGCCAGCAGCGCCACTAGCGGGGGAACGACTAGCACAGATACGCAGTATTTT
CASSATSGGTTSTDTQYF
>TRBD1|TRBV6-6|many|TRBJ1-5
TGTGCCAGCAGTTCCGGCGCCGGACAGGGTGGTCAGCCCCAGCATTTT
CASSSGAGQGGQPQHF
>.|TRBV6-2/TRBV6-3|many|TRBJ2-3
TGTGCCAGCAGTAACAGGGCGGATACGCAGTATTTT
CASSNRADTQYF
>TRBD1|TRBV28|few|TRBJ2-3
TGTGCCAGCAGTTACCAGGACAGGGGGGGAGATACGCAGTATTTT
CASSYQDRGGDTQYF
>TRBD2|TRBV2|many|TRBJ2-1
TGTGCCAGCAGCACCGGGACTACAGGCCTCAATGAGCAGTTCTTC
CASSTGTTGLNEQFF
>.|TRBV30|.|TRBJ1-6
TGTGCCTGGGGTGGCCCCAGGGTGGTACCCCCCCACTTT
CAWGGPRVVPPHF
>.|TRBV10-3|.|TRBJ2-1
TGTGCCATCAGTGGCCGTGAGACTAGGGGGGATGAGCAGTTCTTC
CAISGRETRGDEQFF
>.|TRBV12-3/TRBV12-4|many|TRBJ2-2
TGTGCCAGCAGTCCACCTGGACATATGAACACCGGGGAGCTGTTTTTT
CASSPPGHMNTGELFF
>.|TRBV19|many|TRBJ1-3
TGTGCCAGTAAAAAGGATCAGAGCTCTGGAAACACCATATATTTT
CASKKDQSSGNTIYF
>.|TRBV15|medium-sized|TRBJ2-6
TGTGCCACCAGCTTCGACAGCTCTGGGGCCAACGTCCTGACTTTC
CATSFDSSGANVLTF
>.|TRBV6-6|many|TRBJ1-5
TGTGCCAGCAGTACCGACTCACAGCCCCAGCATTTT
CASSTDSQPQHF
>.|TRBV7-9|.|TRBJ1-6
TGTGCCAGCAGCCCGACGGTAGGCGCACCCCTCCAGTTT
CASSPTVGAPLQF
>.|TRBV24-1|.|TRBJ2-1
TGTGCCACCAGTACGGTCAGCCAAGATGCAGGGCAAAATGAGCAGTTCTTC
CATSTVSQDAGQNEQFF
>.|TRBV4-1|many|TRBJ2-3
TGCGCCAGCAGCCCCGCGATATTGCAGAGAGATACGCAGTATTTT
CASSPAILQRDTQYF
>.|TRBV10-3|many|TRBJ1-4
TGCCCCAGGTGGCAGAGTAATGAAAAACTGTTTTTT
CPRWQSNEKLFF
>TRBD2|TRBV20-1|many|TRBJ2-1
TGCAGTGCTCAGCGGGGGGGGTCCTACAATGAGCAGTTCTTC
CSAQRGGSYNEQFF
>TRBD2|TRBV7-6|many|TRBJ2-2
TGTGCCAGCAGCTTAACCCCCCCGGGACTAGCGGGGGCGAAAAAGAACACCGGGGAGCTGTTTTTT
CASSLTPPGLAGAKKNTGELFF
>TRBD2|TRBV11-2|many|TRBJ2-3
TGTGCCAGCAGCTTATTGGCGGGGGAGGATACGCAGTATTTT
CASSLLAGEDTQYF
>.|TRBV9|.|TRBJ1-1
TGTGCCAGTAATTCGCAGGGGAACACTGAAGCTCTCTTT
CASNSQGNTEALF
>TRBD1|TRBV7-3|.|TRBJ2-1
TGTGCCAGCAGTGTTCAGACAGGGGCTGGAAATGAGCAGTTCTTC
CASSVQTGAGNEQFF
>.|TRBV2|many|TRBJ2-1
TGTGCCAGCACTTACGGAACCTACAATGAGCAGTTCTTC
CASTYGTYNEQFF